This entry describes one T cell receptor beta chain. TCRdb re-derived calls from the 5' RACE reads in MiXCR, one entry per CDR3 protein. The table lists hundreds of thousands of distinct CDR3 sequences, around 16% of them singletons. The sample belongs to a study of T cells after yellow fever vaccination. The germline V gene has CDR1 MNHEY and CDR2 SVGEGT. The CDR3 has 15 residues. Losses at the gene ends were 6 bases for V and 6 bases for J; bases not matched to a gene: 7. The source material was PBMCs, sampled 5 days after the first yellow fever vaccination. This chain connects TRBV6-2 or TRBV6-3 to TRBJ1-4; 10 bases are a match to TRBD1. This sequence was found in a man between 18 and 35 years old who received the YFV17D yellow fever vaccine. The DNA for the CDR3 is TGTGCCAGCAGGACTCACGGGACAGGGGATGAAAAACTGTTTTTT. Encoded protein: CASRTHGTGDEKLFF.